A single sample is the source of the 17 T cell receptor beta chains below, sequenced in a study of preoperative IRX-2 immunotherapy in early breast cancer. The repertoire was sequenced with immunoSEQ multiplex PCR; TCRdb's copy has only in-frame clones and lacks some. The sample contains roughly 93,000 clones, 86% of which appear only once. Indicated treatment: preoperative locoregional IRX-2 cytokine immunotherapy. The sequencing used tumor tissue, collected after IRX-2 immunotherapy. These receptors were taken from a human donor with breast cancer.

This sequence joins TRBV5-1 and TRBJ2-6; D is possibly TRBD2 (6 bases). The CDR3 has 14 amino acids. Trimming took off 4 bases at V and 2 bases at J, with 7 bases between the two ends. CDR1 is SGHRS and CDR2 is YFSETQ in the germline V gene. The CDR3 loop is CASSPGAGANVLTF. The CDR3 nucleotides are TGCGCCAGCAGCCCGGGGGCTGGGGCCAACGTCCTGACTTTC.

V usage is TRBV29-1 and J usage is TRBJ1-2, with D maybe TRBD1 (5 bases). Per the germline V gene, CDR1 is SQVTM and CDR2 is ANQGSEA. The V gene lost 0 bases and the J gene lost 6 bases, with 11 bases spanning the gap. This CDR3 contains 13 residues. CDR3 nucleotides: TGCAGCGTTGAAGATCATGCAGGGAATGGCTACACCTTC. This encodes CSVEDHAGNGYTF.

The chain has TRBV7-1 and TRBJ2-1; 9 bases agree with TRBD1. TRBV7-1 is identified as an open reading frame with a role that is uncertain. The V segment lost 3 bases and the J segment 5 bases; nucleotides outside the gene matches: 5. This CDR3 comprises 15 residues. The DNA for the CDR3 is TGTGCCAGCAGCTCTCAGGACAGGGGCCACAATGAGCAGTTCTTC. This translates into CASSSQDRGHNEQFF.

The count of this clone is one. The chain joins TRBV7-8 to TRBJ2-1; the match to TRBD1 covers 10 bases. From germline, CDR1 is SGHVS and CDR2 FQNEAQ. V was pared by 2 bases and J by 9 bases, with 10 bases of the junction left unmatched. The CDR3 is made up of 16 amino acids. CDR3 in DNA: TGTGCCAGCAGCTTACCCGGGACAGGGGCGGGTGGTGAGCAGTTCTTC. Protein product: CASSLPGTGAGGEQFF. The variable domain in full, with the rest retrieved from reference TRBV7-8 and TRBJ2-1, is GAGVSQSPRYKVAKRGQDVALRCDPISGHVSLFWYQQALGQGPEFLTYFQNEAQLDKSGLPSDRFFAERPEGSVSTLKIQRTQQEDSAVYLCASSLPGTGAGGEQFFGPGTRLTVL.

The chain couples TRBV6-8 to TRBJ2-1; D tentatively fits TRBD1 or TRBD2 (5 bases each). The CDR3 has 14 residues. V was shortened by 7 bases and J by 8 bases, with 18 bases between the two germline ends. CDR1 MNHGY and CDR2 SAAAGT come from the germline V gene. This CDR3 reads CASNPGTKWHEQFF. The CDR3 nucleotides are TGTGCCAGCAACCCCGGGACCAAGTGGCATGAGCAGTTCTTC.

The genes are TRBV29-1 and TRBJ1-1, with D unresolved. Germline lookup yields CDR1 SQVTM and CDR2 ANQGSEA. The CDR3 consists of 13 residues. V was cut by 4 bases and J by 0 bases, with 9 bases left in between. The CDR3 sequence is CSVVGRMNTEAFF. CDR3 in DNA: TGCAGCGTTGTGGGCCGCATGAACACTGAAGCTTTCTTT.

CDR3 nucleotide sequence: TGCGCCAGCAACGTCGACAGGGTCACTGAAGCTTTCTTT. This translates into CASNVDRVTEAFF. The chain couples TRBV10-1 to TRBJ1-1; 7 bases match TRBD1. Germline V gene data show CDR1 as WNHNN and CDR2 as SYGVQD (reference sequence). The CDR3 runs 13 residues. V shed 7 bases and J 4 bases; nucleotides not matched to a gene: 6.

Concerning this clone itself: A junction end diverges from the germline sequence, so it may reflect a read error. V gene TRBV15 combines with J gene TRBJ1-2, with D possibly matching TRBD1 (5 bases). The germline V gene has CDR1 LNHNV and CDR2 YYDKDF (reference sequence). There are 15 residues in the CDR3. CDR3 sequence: CASSLGHSSNYGYTF. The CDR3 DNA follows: TGTGCCAGCAGCTTAGGACATTCGAGCAACTATGGCTACACCTTC.

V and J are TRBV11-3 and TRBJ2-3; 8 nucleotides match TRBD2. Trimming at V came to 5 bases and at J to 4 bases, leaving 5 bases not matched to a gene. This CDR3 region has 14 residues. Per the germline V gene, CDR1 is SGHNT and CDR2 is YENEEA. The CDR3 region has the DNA TGTGCCAGCAGCGCGGGGACTAGTTCAGATACGCAGTATTTT. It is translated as CASSAGTSSDTQYF.

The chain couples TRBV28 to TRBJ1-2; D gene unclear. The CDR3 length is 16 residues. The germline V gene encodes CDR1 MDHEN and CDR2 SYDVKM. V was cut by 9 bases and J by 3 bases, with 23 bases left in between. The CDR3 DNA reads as TGTGCCAGTCGTCCCGGAACGGTCGCCGGGTACTATGGCTACACCTTC. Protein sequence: CASRPGTVAGYYGYTF.

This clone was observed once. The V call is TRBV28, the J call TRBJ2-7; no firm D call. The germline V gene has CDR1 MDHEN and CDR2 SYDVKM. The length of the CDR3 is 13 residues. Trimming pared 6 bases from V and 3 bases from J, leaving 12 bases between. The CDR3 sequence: CASSPAGVYEQYF. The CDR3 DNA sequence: TGTGCCAGCAGCCCGGCAGGCGTCTACGAGCAGTACTTC.

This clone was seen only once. The CDR3 DNA sequence: TGTGCCAGCTCACCAGTGGGGGGCGATTTTGGCTACACCTTC. Residues: CASSPVGGDFGYTF. The rearrangement uses TRBV18 and TRBJ1-2; D possibly corresponds to TRBD1 (6 bases). There are 14 residues in the CDR3. Trimming cost V 2 bases and J 7 bases, with 14 bases left between them. CDR1 is KGHSH, CDR2 LQKENI, per germline. The full variable domain, its missing parts supplied by reference TRBV18 and TRBJ1-2, is NAGVMQNPRHLVRRRGQEARLRCSPMKGHSHVYWYRQLPEEGLKFMVYLQKENIIDESGMPKERFSAEFPKEGPSILRIQQVVRGDSAAYFCASSPVGGDFGYTFGSGTRLTVV.

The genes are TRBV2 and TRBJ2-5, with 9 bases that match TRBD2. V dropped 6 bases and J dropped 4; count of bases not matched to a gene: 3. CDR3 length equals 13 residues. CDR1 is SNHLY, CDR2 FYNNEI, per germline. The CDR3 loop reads CASRAGGLETQYF. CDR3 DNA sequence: TGTGCCAGCAGGGCGGGAGGGCTAGAGACCCAGTACTTC. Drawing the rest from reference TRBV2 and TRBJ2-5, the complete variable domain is EPEVTQTPSHQVTQMGQEVILRCVPISNHLYFYWYRQILGQKVEFLVSFYNNEISEKSEIFDDQFSVERPDGSNFTLKIRSTKLEDSAMYFCASRAGGLETQYFGPGTRLLVL.

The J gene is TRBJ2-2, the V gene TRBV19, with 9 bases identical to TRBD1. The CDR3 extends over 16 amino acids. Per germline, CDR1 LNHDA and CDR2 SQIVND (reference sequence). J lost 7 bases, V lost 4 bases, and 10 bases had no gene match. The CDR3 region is CASSSTGTGWSGELFF. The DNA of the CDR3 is TGTGCCAGTAGTAGCACCGGGACAGGGTGGAGCGGGGAGCTGTTTTTT.

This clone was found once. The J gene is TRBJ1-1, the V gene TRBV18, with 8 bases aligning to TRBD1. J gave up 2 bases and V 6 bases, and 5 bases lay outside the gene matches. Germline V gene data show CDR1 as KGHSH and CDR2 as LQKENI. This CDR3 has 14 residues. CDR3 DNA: TGTGCCAGCTCGCGTTCAGGGGGCAACACTGAAGCTTTCTTT. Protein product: CASSRSGGNTEAFF.

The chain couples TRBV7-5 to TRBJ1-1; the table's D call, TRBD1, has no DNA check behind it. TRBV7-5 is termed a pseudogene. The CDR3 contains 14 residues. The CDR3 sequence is CASRAGTANTEAFF. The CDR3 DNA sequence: TGTGCCAGCAGGGCCGGGACAGCAAACACTGAAGCTTTCTTT.

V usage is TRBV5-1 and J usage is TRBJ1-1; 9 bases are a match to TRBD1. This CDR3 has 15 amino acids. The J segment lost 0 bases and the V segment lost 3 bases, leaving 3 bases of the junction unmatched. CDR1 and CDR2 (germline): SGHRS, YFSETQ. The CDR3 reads CASSSNRGLNTEAFF. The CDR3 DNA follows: TGCGCCAGCAGCTCGAACAGGGGGCTGAACACTGAAGCTTTCTTT.